Listed below are T cell receptor beta chains from one sample, sequenced in a study of T-cell memory formation after mild COVID-19. TCRdb itself ran the 5' RACE reads through MiXCR, one entry per CDR3 protein. The table includes roughly 180,000 distinct CDR3 sequences, more than 9% detected once. Specimen: PBMCs or a T cell subset sorted from them (not recorded which). These receptors originate from a man younger than 35 who had mild COVID-19 (a few samples of this study predate the infection). Cell type and time point are not known. Both conserved end residues are part of each CDR3. The order of the fields is clone size, D gene, V gene, J gene, CDR3 protein, CDR3 DNA. A D gene is named only where the DNA matches it firmly. Part of the rows lack a size; the others show once, few, many or a class for expanded clones.

few	-	TRBV19	TRBJ2-1	CASSTYSSYNEQFF	TGTGCCAGTAGTACCTACAGCTCCTACAATGAGCAGTTCTTC
-	-	TRBV5-1	TRBJ1-1	CASSRRGTLNTEAFF	TGCGCCAGCAGTAGAAGAGGGACATTGAACACTGAAGCTTTCTTT
few	-	TRBV14	TRBJ2-7	CASSHGGPYEQYF	TGTGCCAGCAGCCATGGGGGCCCCTACGAGCAGTACTTC
-	-	TRBV7-2	TRBJ2-7	CASSPRDGYEQYF	TGTGCCAGCAGCCCCCGGGACGGCTACGAGCAGTACTTC
few	-	TRBV29-1	TRBJ1-2	CSVETTNYGYTF	TGCAGCGTTGAAACAACTAACTATGGCTACACCTTC
-	TRBD2	TRBV2	TRBJ2-1	CASRFPSSGGITYNEQFF	TGTGCCAGCAGATTCCCTTCTAGCGGGGGGATTACCTACAATGAGCAGTTCTTC
few	-	TRBV7-8	TRBJ2-1	CASSYIGTQYNEQFF	TGTGCCAGCAGCTACATCGGGACCCAGTACAATGAGCAGTTCTTC
-	TRBD2	TRBV20-1	TRBJ2-1	CSAKNSGGGGYNEQFF	TGCAGTGCTAAAAATTCCGGCGGGGGGGGCTACAATGAGCAGTTCTTC
-	-	TRBV7-9	TRBJ2-3	CASSSFRDTQYF	TGTGCCAGCAGCTCTTTTCGGGATACGCAGTATTTT
-	-	TRBV4-1	TRBJ1-2	CASRKGSSDYGYTF	TGCGCCAGCAGAAAGGGGAGTTCAGACTATGGCTACACCTTC
few	-	TRBV6-1	TRBJ2-3	CASRWTYSSTDTQYF	TGTGCCAGCAGATGGACATACTCTAGCACAGATACGCAGTATTTT
-	TRBD1	TRBV12-3/TRBV12-4	TRBJ1-5	CASTGQGNQPQHF	TGTGCCAGCACGGGACAGGGCAATCAGCCCCAGCATTTT
many	-	TRBV7-2	TRBJ2-3	CASSLGGTADTQYF	TGTGCCAGCAGCTTAGGCGGCACTGCAGATACGCAGTATTTT
few	-	TRBV5-1	TRBJ2-5	CASSTDPRGQETQYF	TGCGCCAGCAGCACGGACCCGCGGGGTCAAGAGACCCAGTACTTC
few	-	TRBV4-2	TRBJ2-3	CASSQVQGLPDTQYF	TGTGCCAGCAGCCAAGTTCAGGGGCTCCCAGATACGCAGTATTTT
-	-	TRBV20-1	TRBJ2-7	CSAGRGAYEQYF	TGCAGTGCGGGAAGGGGGGCCTACGAGCAGTACTTC
few	TRBD1	TRBV5-1	TRBJ1-1	CASSSQLDRGKTEAFF	TGCGCCAGCAGCTCCCAATTGGACAGGGGAAAAACTGAAGCTTTCTTT
few	-	TRBV12-3/TRBV12-4	TRBJ2-5	CASAPRRKETQYF	TGTGCCAGCGCTCCACGGCGGAAAGAGACCCAGTACTTC
many	-	TRBV10-3	TRBJ2-5	CAISNRDGQETQYF	TGTGCCATCAGTAACCGGGACGGCCAAGAGACCCAGTACTTC
few	TRBD2	TRBV7-2	TRBJ2-3	CASSLTSGGMDTQYF	TGTGCCAGCAGCCTGACTAGCGGGGGGATGGATACGCAGTATTTT
-	-	TRBV6-2/TRBV6-3	TRBJ1-6	CASSILTGGPLHF	TGTGCCAGCAGTATCCTGACCGGGGGCCCCCTCCACTTT
few	-	TRBV12-3/TRBV12-4	TRBJ2-1	CASSLDRVWGEQFF	TGTGCCAGCAGTCTCGACCGAGTGTGGGGTGAGCAGTTCTTC
few	TRBD1	TRBV7-9	TRBJ1-2	CASSYSQGAGYGYTF	TGTGCCAGCAGCTACTCTCAGGGGGCAGGCTATGGCTACACCTTC
-	-	TRBV2	TRBJ2-7	CASSASSYEQYF	TGTGCCAGCAGTGCCTCTTCCTACGAGCAGTACTTC
few	TRBD1	TRBV6-2/TRBV6-3	TRBJ2-2	CASSTPAGGETGELFF	TGTGCCAGCAGTACCCCAGCAGGGGGAGAGACCGGGGAGCTGTTTTTT
-	TRBD1	TRBV5-1	TRBJ1-1	CASSSLLPGTGDTEAFF	TGCGCCAGCAGCTCTTTACTACCCGGGACAGGGGACACTGAAGCTTTCTTT
few	-	TRBV2	TRBJ1-1	CASSDSVMNTEAFF	TGTGCCAGCAGTGACAGCGTAATGAACACTGAAGCTTTCTTT
-	-	TRBV7-3	TRBJ2-2	CASSLNSPNTGELFF	TGTGCCAGCAGCTTAAACAGTCCGAACACCGGGGAGCTGTTTTTT
-	TRBD1	TRBV7-2	TRBJ1-2	CASSLARGRGPSYGYTF	TGTGCCAGCAGCTTAGCAAGGGGTAGGGGGCCTTCCTATGGCTACACCTTC
-	-	TRBV27	TRBJ2-1	CASSPPGVLVNEQFF	TGTGCCAGCAGCCCACCCGGGGTCTTGGTCAATGAGCAGTTCTTC
-	-	TRBV20-1	TRBJ1-4	CSARIDGATNEKLFF	TGCAGTGCTAGGATCGACGGCGCAACTAATGAAAAACTGTTTTTT
few	-	TRBV7-8	TRBJ2-2	CASSLMRISTGELFF	TGTGCCAGCAGCTTAATGAGAATTTCCACCGGGGAGCTGTTTTTT
many	-	TRBV7-8	TRBJ1-1	CASSLVGTNTEAFF	TGTGCCAGCAGCTTAGTCGGGACTAACACTGAAGCTTTCTTT
many	-	TRBV7-2	TRBJ2-3	CASSLFTGDTDTQYF	TGTGCCAGCAGCTTGTTTACGGGGGACACAGATACGCAGTATTTT
many	-	TRBV12-3/TRBV12-4	TRBJ1-3	CASRIGTDLGNTIYF	TGTGCCAGCAGGATCGGGACCGACCTTGGAAACACCATATATTTT
many	-	TRBV6-5	TRBJ1-2	CASRLFQGGYGYTF	TGTGCCAGCAGACTGTTTCAGGGAGGCTATGGCTACACCTTC
few	-	TRBV5-1	TRBJ1-1	CASSVKTGDTEAFF	TGCGCCAGCAGTGTAAAAACTGGGGACACTGAAGCTTTCTTT
-	-	TRBV7-9	TRBJ1-6	CASSLAGADNSPLHF	TGTGCCAGCAGCTTAGCAGGGGCCGATAATTCACCCCTCCACTTT
-	-	TRBV15	TRBJ1-5	CATSRDGGTNQPQHF	TGTGCCACCAGCAGAGATGGGGGGACCAATCAGCCCCAGCATTTT
-	-	TRBV29-1	TRBJ1-1	CSVEDLPRTGAFF	TGCAGCGTTGAAGATCTTCCGAGGACGGGAGCTTTCTTT
few	-	TRBV5-1	TRBJ2-3	CASSQRGGGQDTQYF	TGCGCCAGCAGCCAGCGAGGGGGGGGCCAAGATACGCAGTATTTT
-	-	TRBV9	TRBJ2-7	CASSSGTRLLGEQYF	TGTGCCAGCAGCTCCGGAACACGTCTACTGGGCGAGCAGTACTTC
few	-	TRBV21-1	TRBJ1-6	CASTPPRVNSPLHF	TGTGCCAGCACCCCCCCGAGGGTTAATTCACCCCTCCACTTT
few	-	TRBV5-6	TRBJ2-3	CASSSLTLASTDTQYF	TGTGCCAGCAGCTCGCTGACTTTGGCTAGCACAGATACGCAGTATTTT
few	-	TRBV7-2	TRBJ2-5	CASSFSRGGETQYF	TGTGCCAGCAGCTTTTCCAGGGGGGGAGAGACCCAGTACTTC
many	-	TRBV3-1	TRBJ2-5	CASSGGLVETQYF	TGTGCCAGCAGCGGGGGTCTGGTGGAGACCCAGTACTTC
few	-	TRBV20-1	TRBJ1-2	CSARAANYGYTF	TGCAGTGCTAGGGCAGCTAACTATGGCTACACCTTC
few	TRBD2	TRBV5-1	TRBJ2-3	CASSFEPLAGGTADTQYF	TGCGCCAGCAGCTTTGAACCACTAGCGGGGGGTACCGCAGATACGCAGTATTTT
-	-	TRBV3-1	TRBJ1-5	CASSAGGGDQPQHF	TGTGCCAGCAGCGCTGGTGGGGGGGATCAGCCCCAGCATTTT
-	-	TRBV7-8	TRBJ1-1	CASRPPSGGSAEAFF	TGTGCCAGCAGACCACCCAGCGGGGGCAGCGCTGAAGCTTTCTTT
few	-	TRBV12-3/TRBV12-4	TRBJ1-2	CASSPGPTRWTF	TGTGCCAGCAGTCCCGGGCCCACCCGGTGGACCTTC
few	-	TRBV20-1	TRBJ2-2	CSALTGMRDGELFF	TGCAGTGCTTTAACAGGGATGAGGGACGGGGAGCTGTTTTTT
-	-	TRBV29-1	TRBJ2-7	CSVDLGAYEQYF	TGCAGCGTTGATTTGGGAGCCTACGAGCAGTACTTC
-	-	TRBV12-3/TRBV12-4	TRBJ1-6	CASSLWVLGDYSPLHF	TGTGCCAGCAGTTTGTGGGTCCTGGGGGACTATTCACCCCTCCACTTT
many	TRBD1	TRBV7-3	TRBJ1-1	CASSLTGQGALDTEAFF	TGTGCCAGCAGCTTAACGGGACAGGGGGCGCTGGACACTGAAGCTTTCTTT
medium-sized	-	TRBV12-5	TRBJ2-7	CASSNRVGNYEQYF	TGTGCTAGTTCCAACAGGGTGGGTAACTACGAGCAGTACTTC